What follows are 12 T cell receptor beta chains derived from one specimen sequenced in a study of cytomegalovirus exposure and HLA in healthy donors (dated by TCRdb to the late 2010s). The library was made by the immunoSEQ multiplex PCR assay. A mixture of 60 forward primers for TCR Vbeta segments and 13 reverse primers for TCR Jbeta segments was used in the multiplex PCR. As stored in TCRdb, this immuneACCESS dataset retains in-frame rearrangements with V and J assigned. A fraction of the clones does not appear; measured against another copy, unresolved V genes explain less than half of the discrepancy, and the remainder lacks a known reason. Within this sample are fewer than 250,000 clones, with over 75% of them counted one time only. The ten most abundant clones make up about 9.4% of the sample. The specimen sequenced was PBMCs. Receptors originate from a woman aged 50 to 60 in good health and CMV-seropositive.

This clone was counted between two and nine times. The rearrangement uses TRBV27 and TRBJ2-7, with D possibly being TRBD1 (5 bases). Germline V lookup: CDR1 MNHEY, CDR2 SMNVEV (reference sequence). The CDR3 is 13 amino acids. V lost 5 bases and J lost 3, with 11 bases in between. Here the CDR3 DNA reads TGTGCCAGCAGTCCGGACACGCGCTACGAGCAGTACTTC. It encodes CASSPDTRYEQYF.

This rearrangement joins TRBV4-2 to TRBJ2-6, with a tentative D call TRBD2 (6 bases). V was trimmed by 8 bases and J by 1 base, leaving 15 bases between them. The CDR3 has 16 amino acids. Germline V gives CDR1 LGHNA, CDR2 YNFKEQ. In DNA form, the CDR3 reads TGTGCCAGCGACCGTATAGGAGGGTCTGGGGCCAACGTCCTGACTTTC. Translating it yields CASDRIGGSGANVLTF.

The CDR3 DNA reads TGTGCCAGCAGCCGCGACAGGGACGGAGGCTACACCTTC. It translates to CASSRDRDGGYTF. The chain couples TRBV5-5 to TRBJ1-2; 7 bases fit TRBD1. The CDR3 loop spans 13 amino acids. Trimming removed 4 bases from V and 8 bases from J; junction bases left unmatched: 8. Germline V gene sequence: CDR1 SGHKS, CDR2 YYEKEE (reference sequence).

This clone has just one count. The V gene is TRBV18, the J gene TRBJ2-5; 11 bases map to TRBD1. This CDR3 has 15 residues. Germline V gene sequence: CDR1 KGHSH, CDR2 LQKENI. The V and J ends lost 3 bases and 5 bases, in that order; junction bases with no gene match: 5. CDR3 residues: CASSPGQGDGETQYF. The CDR3 DNA reads as TGTGCCAGCTCACCGGGACAGGGGGATGGGGAGACCCAGTACTTC.

This rearrangement joins TRBV5-1 to TRBJ2-2, with TRBD1 identical over 8 bases. V lost 1 base, J lost 4 bases, and 3 bases stayed unmatched. The germline CDR1 and CDR2 sequences are SGHRS and YFSETQ. This CDR3 is built from 15 residues. The CDR3 coding sequence is TGCGCCAGCAGCTTGTTGCAGGGGGCCACCGGGGAGCTGTTTTTT. Protein product: CASSLLQGATGELFF.

This clone has more than one count but fewer than ten. The gene calls are TRBV19 and TRBJ2-5, with 7 bases matching TRBD1. TRBJ2-7 matches the DNA end more closely, so the J call is doubtful. The CDR3 is made up of 13 amino acids. Germline loops: CDR1 LNHDA, CDR2 SQIVND (reference sequence). DNA for the CDR3: TGTGCCAGTAGTCCGGACAGGACCTACGAGCAGTACTTC. Its translation: CASSPDRTYEQYF.

This chain joins TRBV6-6 and TRBJ1-6, with D possibly matching TRBD1 (5 bases). Germline V lookup: CDR1 MNHNY, CDR2 SVGAGI (reference sequence). The CDR3 length is 13 residues. V dropped 6 bases and J dropped 10 bases, with 13 bases sitting between them. CDR3 protein: CASSQAGGSPLHF. DNA of the CDR3: TGTGCCAGCAGCCAGGCCGGGGGATCACCCCTCCACTTT.

This clone was seen a handful of times. The chain has TRBV7-3 and TRBJ1-2, with D maybe TRBD1 (6 bases). CDR1 SGHTA and CDR2 FQGTGA come from the germline V gene. The CDR3 spans 14 residues. Trimming removed 5 bases from V and 4 bases from J, with 14 bases in between. CDR3 amino acids: CASSPQGSGYGYTF. The CDR3 DNA sequence: TGTGCCAGCAGCCCCCAGGGGTCTGGCTATGGCTACACCTTC.

This chain connects TRBV27 to TRBJ1-2; 7 nucleotides match TRBD1. Per germline, CDR1 MNHEY and CDR2 SMNVEV (reference sequence). The CDR3 covers 15 residues. With 5 bases clipped from V and 4 bases from J, the junction kept 10 bases outside the gene matches. The CDR3 spells CASSLTGEKAYGYTF. DNA of the CDR3: TGTGCCAGCAGTCTTACAGGGGAAAAGGCCTATGGCTACACCTTC.

This clone was seen once. This chain uses TRBV19 with TRBJ2-2; maybe TRBD1 (5 bases). CDR3 length: 15 residues. Trimming shortened V by 8 bases and J by 9 bases, and 22 bases separated the two germline ends. Germline values: CDR1 LNHDA, CDR2 SQIVND (reference sequence). The CDR3 protein is CASHSSGIFNRELFF. In DNA, the CDR3 is TGTGCCAGTCACTCTTCAGGGATCTTTAACCGGGAGCTGTTTTTT.

The chain carries TRBV5-1 and TRBJ2-6, with D hard to call. V was pared by 4 bases and J by 3 bases, with 23 bases between. The CDR3 spans 19 residues. Per germline, CDR1 SGHRS and CDR2 YFSETQ. This CDR3 is CASSVYWASTPLGANVLTF. The CDR3 DNA reads as TGCGCCAGCAGCGTCTATTGGGCCAGTACCCCTCTTGGGGCCAACGTCCTGACTTTC.

A single count supports this clone. The chain uses TRBV7-3 and TRBJ1-1; D uncertain. Germline CDR1 and CDR2: SGHTA and FQGTGA. The length of the CDR3 is 14 residues. V lost 6 bases to trimming and J lost 2 bases, with 13 bases between them. The DNA for the CDR3 is TGTGCCAGCAGGTTCGACGGGATCAACACTGAAGCTTTCTTT. Translation: CASRFDGINTEAFF.